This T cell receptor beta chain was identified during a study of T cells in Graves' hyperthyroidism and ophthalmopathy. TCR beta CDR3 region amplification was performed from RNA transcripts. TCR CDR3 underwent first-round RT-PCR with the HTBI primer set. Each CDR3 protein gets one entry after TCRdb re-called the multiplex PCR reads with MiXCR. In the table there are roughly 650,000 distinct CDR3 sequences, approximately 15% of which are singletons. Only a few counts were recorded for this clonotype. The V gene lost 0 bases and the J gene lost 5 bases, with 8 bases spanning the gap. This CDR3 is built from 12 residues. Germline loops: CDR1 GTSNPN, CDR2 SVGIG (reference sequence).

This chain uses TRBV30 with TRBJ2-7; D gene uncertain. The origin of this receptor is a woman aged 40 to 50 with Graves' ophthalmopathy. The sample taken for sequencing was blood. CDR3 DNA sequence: TGTGCCTGGAGTGTACTCACAAACGAGCAGTACTTC. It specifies CAWSVLTNEQYF. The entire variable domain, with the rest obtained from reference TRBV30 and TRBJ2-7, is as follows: SQTIHQWPATLVQPVGSPLSLECTVEGTSNPNLYWYRQAAGRGLQLLFYSVGIGQISSEVPQNLSASRPQDRQFILSSKKLLLSDSGFYLCAWSVLTNEQYFGPGTRLTVT.